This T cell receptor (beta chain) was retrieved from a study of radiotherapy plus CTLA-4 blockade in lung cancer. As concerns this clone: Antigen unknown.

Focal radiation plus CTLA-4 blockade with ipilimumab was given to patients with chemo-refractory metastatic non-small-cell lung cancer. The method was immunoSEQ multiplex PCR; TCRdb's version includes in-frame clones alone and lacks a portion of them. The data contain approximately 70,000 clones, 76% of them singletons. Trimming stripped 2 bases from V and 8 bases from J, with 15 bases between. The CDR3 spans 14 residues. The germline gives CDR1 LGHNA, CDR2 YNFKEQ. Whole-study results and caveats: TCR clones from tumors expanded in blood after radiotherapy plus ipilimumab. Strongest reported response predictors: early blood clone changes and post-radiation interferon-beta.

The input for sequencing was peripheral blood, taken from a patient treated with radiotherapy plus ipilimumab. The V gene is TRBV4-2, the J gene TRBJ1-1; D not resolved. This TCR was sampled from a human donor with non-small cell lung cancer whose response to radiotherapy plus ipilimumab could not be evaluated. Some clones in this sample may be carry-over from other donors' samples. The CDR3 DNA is TGTGCCAGCAGCCAATCAAAAAGGGAGGACGAAGCTTTCTTT. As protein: CASSQSKREDEAFF.